What follows are 16 T cell receptor beta chains derived from one specimen sequenced in a study of OX40 agonist ivuxolimab in advanced cancers. Using immunoSEQ multiplex PCR, the repertoire was profiled, and TCRdb retains in-frame clones only, with some absent. The repertoire holds 30,000 to 40,000 clones, with 89% as singletons. The sequenced sample was CD4+ or CD8+ T cells sorted from blood, obtained in a trial of the OX40 agonist ivuxolimab. The receptors were sampled from an adult with an advanced solid tumor such as melanoma, head and neck, liver or kidney cancer.

J is TRBJ2-2 and V is TRBV7-9; D uncertain. Germline V gene sequence: CDR1 SEHNR, CDR2 FQNEAQ (reference sequence). The V gene lost 5 bases and the J gene lost 6 bases, with 4 bases spanning the gap. The CDR3 extends over 11 amino acids. CDR3 amino acids: CASSKSGELFF. The CDR3 DNA sequence: TGTGCCAGCAGCAAATCCGGGGAGCTGTTTTTT.

The chain links TRBV5-4 to TRBJ2-5; 10 bases line up with TRBD2. V shed 2 bases and J 4 bases; nucleotides not matched to a gene: 5. In germline, CDR1 is SGHNT, CDR2 YYREEE (reference sequence). The CDR3 is 15 residues long. This CDR3 is CASSFLAGEPETQYF. DNA for the CDR3: TGTGCCAGCAGCTTCCTAGCGGGGGAGCCAGAGACCCAGTACTTC.

J is TRBJ2-1 and V is TRBV6-1, with D possibly being TRBD1 or TRBD2 (5 bases each). CDR1 and CDR2 from the germline V gene are MNHNS and SASEGT. The CDR3 contains 13 residues. V was shortened by 3 bases and J by 6 bases, with 9 bases between the two germline ends. For the CDR3, the DNA is TGTGCCAGCAGTGAGGGACCCCTCAATGAGCAGTTCTTC. Protein: CASSEGPLNEQFF.

The chain employs TRBV7-6 and TRBJ2-5; TRBD1 or TRBD2 may be the D gene (5 bases each). V lost 4 bases and J lost 5, with 14 bases in between. The V gene's germline CDR1 is SGHVS and CDR2 FNYEAQ. CDR3 length equals 14 residues. CDR3 coding DNA: TGTGCCAGCAGCTGGGGTGGGGGTAGGGAGACCCAGTACTTC. Amino acid sequence: CASSWGGGRETQYF.

V is TRBV5-4 and J is TRBJ2-7; perhaps D is TRBD1 or TRBD2 (5 bases each). This CDR3 region has 14 residues. V was clipped by 3 bases and J by 5 bases, with 15 bases between them. Germline loops: CDR1 SGHNT, CDR2 YYREEE (reference sequence). The CDR3 DNA reads TGTGCCAGCAGCTCGAGGGACCAAACAGACGAGCAGTACTTC. This translates into CASSSRDQTDEQYF.

The chain joins TRBV11-3 to TRBJ2-2; 12 bases are a match to TRBD1. The CDR3 spans 16 residues. Losses at the gene ends were 5 bases for V and 6 bases for J; bases not matched to a gene: 7. Germline V CDR1 and CDR2: SGHNT, YENEEA. CDR3 coding DNA: TGTGCCAGCAGCCCCGGGACAGGGGGCCTCGCCGGGGAGCTGTTTTTT. Translated, it gives CASSPGTGGLAGELFF.

The chain joins TRBV28 to TRBJ2-5; 11 bases are a match to TRBD2. CDR3 length: 19 residues. Trimming at V came to 3 bases and at J to 0 bases, leaving 12 bases not matched to a gene. The germline V gene encodes CDR1 MDHEN and CDR2 SYDVKM. Written as DNA, the CDR3 is TGTGCCAGCAGTTTTGAGGGACTAGCGGTTACAAAAAACCAAGAGACCCAGTACTTC. Translation gives CASSFEGLAVTKNQETQYF.

The gene calls are TRBV29-1 and TRBJ2-3; 13 bases match TRBD2. Per germline, CDR1 SQVTM and CDR2 ANQGSEA. The V and J ends lost 8 bases and 0 bases, in that order; junction bases with no gene match: 8. The CDR3 is 16 residues long. The CDR3 reads CSKLAGGPSSTDTQYF. The CDR3 DNA reads as TGCAGCAAACTAGCGGGGGGGCCTTCAAGCACAGATACGCAGTATTTT.

The chain joins TRBV7-8 to TRBJ2-7, with TRBD2 identical over 7 bases. Germline loops: CDR1 SGHVS, CDR2 FQNEAQ. The length of the CDR3 is 12 residues. The CDR3 region has the DNA TGTAACCCGAGGGGAGGGGCCTACGAGCAGTACTTC. It encodes CNPRGGAYEQYF.

The V gene is TRBV29-1, the J gene TRBJ1-2; D might be TRBD1 (6 bases). Germline CDR1 and CDR2: SQVTM and ANQGSEA. The CDR3 totals 13 residues. The germline V and J ends were trimmed by 5 bases and 3 bases, with 13 bases remaining between them. The CDR3 DNA reads as TGCAGCGTTAGGGACAAAAACCACTATGGCTACACCTTC. This sequence encodes CSVRDKNHYGYTF.

J is TRBJ2-1 and V is TRBV4-1, with TRBD2 matching 11 bases. This CDR3 comprises 18 residues. Unmatched junction bases numbered 12, after V lost 0 bases and J lost 8 bases. CDR1 is MGHRA, CDR2 YSYEKL, per germline. The CDR3 is CASSQDQLAGGWAYEQFF. The DNA for the CDR3 is TGCGCCAGCAGCCAAGATCAGCTAGCGGGAGGCTGGGCCTATGAGCAGTTCTTC.

This chain connects TRBV2 to TRBJ1-1, with D unresolved. The ends were cut back, 6 bases at V and 6 bases at J, with 8 bases in the middle. Germline CDR1 reads SNHLY; CDR2 reads FYNNEI. The CDR3 has 11 amino acids. The CDR3: CASRAGPEAFF. CDR3 DNA: TGTGCCAGCAGAGCCGGCCCTGAAGCTTTCTTT.

The V call is TRBV21-1, the J call TRBJ1-1; the D call TRBD1 from the table was never checked on the DNA. TRBV21-1 is a known pseudogene. CDR3 length equals 16 residues. CDR3 protein: CASRSFVDTIRTEAFF. CDR3 sequence (DNA): TGTGCCAGCAGGAGTTTTGTAGACACAATTCGCACTGAAGCTTTCTTT.

This chain uses TRBV7-9 with TRBJ1-1; D possibly corresponds to TRBD1 (5 bases). Germline V gene lookup returns CDR1 SEHNR and CDR2 FQNEAQ (reference sequence). Trimming pared 4 bases from V and 1 base from J, leaving 16 bases between. The CDR3 consists of 16 residues. The CDR3 DNA follows: TGTGCCAGCAGCTCCTGGGACCCTAAGAGGAACACTGAAGCTTTCTTT. Translating it yields CASSSWDPKRNTEAFF.

The chain uses TRBV5-4 and TRBJ2-2; D is ambiguous. CDR1 is SGHNT, CDR2 YYREEE, per germline (reference sequence). V was cut by 4 bases and J by 7 bases, with 17 bases left in between. This CDR3 spans 15 amino acids. CDR3 DNA: TGTGCCAGCAGCCCCGGGCTAGGGCCAGTCGGGGAGCTGTTTTTT. It codes for CASSPGLGPVGELFF.

The J gene is TRBJ2-7, the V gene TRBV7-9; D gene uncertain. Per the germline V gene, CDR1 is SEHNR and CDR2 is FQNEAQ (reference sequence). V was trimmed by 4 bases and J by 3 bases, leaving 10 bases between them. The CDR3 has 13 residues. The CDR3 sequence: CASSSKDNYEQYF. CDR3 bases: TGTGCCAGCAGCTCTAAAGACAACTACGAGCAGTACTTC.